Here is one T cell receptor beta chain with its context. Its antigen is not known. V was clipped by 3 bases and J by 1 base, with 9 bases between them. From germline, CDR1 is LGHNA and CDR2 YNFKEQ. CDR3 length: 14 residues. This record belongs to a study of cytomegalovirus exposure and HLA in healthy donors. Study-level information: There were tens of millions of unique TCRs (from HLA-typed donors) in an early data release. Study conclusions and caveats: Of the V segments, some could not be distinguished, including TRBV6-2 and TRBV6-3, and were excluded. In a later analysis, an Asian-associated ancestry cluster reportedly showed fewer N-insertions than the approximately 670-donor mean. Researchers counted roughly 150 TCR beta chains as cytomegalovirus-associated.

Amplification used 60 Vbeta primers and 13 Jbeta primers. Profiling relied on immunoSEQ multiplex PCR, and the TCRdb table lists in-frame clones only, not all of them. The table has about 170,000 clones, about four fifths seen once; the top ten hold about 7%. V usage is TRBV4-2 and J usage is TRBJ1-1, with D possibly being TRBD1 (5 bases). The source is a man aged 25 to 45 in good health and CMV-seropositive. Sequenced: PBMCs. The CDR3 is CASSHSQGNTEAFF. DNA of the CDR3: TGTGCCAGCAGCCACAGTCAGGGGAACACTGAAGCTTTCTTT.